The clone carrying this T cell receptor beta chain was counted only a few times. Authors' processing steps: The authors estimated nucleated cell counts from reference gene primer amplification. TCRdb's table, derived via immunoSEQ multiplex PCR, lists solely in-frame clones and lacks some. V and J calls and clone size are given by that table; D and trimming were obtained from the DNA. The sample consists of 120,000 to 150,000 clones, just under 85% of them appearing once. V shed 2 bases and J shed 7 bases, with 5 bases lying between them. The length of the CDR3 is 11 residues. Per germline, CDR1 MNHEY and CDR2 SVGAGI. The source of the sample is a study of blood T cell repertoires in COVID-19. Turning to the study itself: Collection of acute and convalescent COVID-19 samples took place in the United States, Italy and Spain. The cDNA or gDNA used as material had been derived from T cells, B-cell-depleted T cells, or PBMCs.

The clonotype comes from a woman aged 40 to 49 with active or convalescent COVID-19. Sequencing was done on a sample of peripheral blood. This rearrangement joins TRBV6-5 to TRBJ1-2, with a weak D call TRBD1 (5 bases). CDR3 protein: CASSYRGGYTF. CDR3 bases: TGTGCCAGCAGTTACAGGGGTGGCTACACCTTC.